A single sample is the source of the 19 T cell receptor beta chains below, sequenced in a study of T-cell reconstitution after alpha-beta-depleted transplantation in children (dated by TCRdb to about 2016). To prepare the library, PCR was applied. Sequencing was carried out with an Illumina HiSeq 2500. To normalize quantification of the TCRbeta repertoire, the TCR libraries were built with molecular barcoding that relied on unique molecular identifiers. The public reads were reprocessed in TCRdb via fastp at Q25 and MiXCR, keeping in-frame beta chains. All rows with the same CDR3 protein become a single entry with the most common DNA and genes. The sample table shows about 110,000 distinct CDR3 sequences, and 9% to 12% are seen once. In total, the top ten clones hold 8% of the sample. The sequenced sample was PBMCs from the stem cell graft donor, obtained from the stem cell graft. The receptors come from a human donor who donated a stem cell graft to a child with acute lymphoblastic leukemia.

There are many counts of this clonotype. The chain carries TRBV5-6 and TRBJ2-7, with TRBD1 matching 8 bases. The germline CDR1 and CDR2 sequences are SGHDT and YYEEEE. The length of the CDR3 is 16 residues. V trimming: 2 bases; J trimming: 6 bases; junction bases outside the gene matches: 13. The CDR3 is CASSLISRQGAGEQYF. In nucleotides, the CDR3 is TGTGCCAGCAGCTTAATCTCCCGTCAGGGGGCAGGCGAGCAGTACTTC.

There are many counts of this clonotype. The V gene is TRBV12-3 or TRBV12-4, the J gene TRBJ2-7; D may be TRBD1 or TRBD2 (7 bases each). Trimming stripped 5 bases from V and 2 bases from J, with 22 bases between. This CDR3 region has 17 residues. CDR3 residues: CASSVGRQGLRPYEQYF. As DNA, the CDR3 is TGTGCCAGCAGTGTAGGGAGACAGGGACTACGACCCTACGAGCAGTACTTC.

This clonotype was seen repeatedly, ten times or more. The chain employs TRBV20-1 and TRBJ2-6; 11 bases line up with TRBD1. CDR3 length equals 18 residues. Germline CDR1 and CDR2: DFQATT and SNEGSKA (reference sequence). V trimming: 0 bases; J trimming: 2 bases; junction bases outside the gene matches: 6. The CDR3 sequence is CSARDPRTGGAGANVLTF. The CDR3 DNA reads TGCAGTGCTAGAGATCCTAGGACAGGGGGCGCTGGGGCCAACGTCCTGACTTTC.

This clonotype showed up many times. The rearrangement joins TRBV4-3 to TRBJ2-3, with D uncertain. This CDR3 is 14 amino acids long. V lost 0 bases and J lost 3, with 7 bases in between. Germline V lookup: CDR1 LGHNA, CDR2 YSLEER. CDR3 sequence (DNA): TGCGCCAGCAGCCAAGAAATAGGAACAGATACGCAGTATTTT. Its protein is CASSQEIGTDTQYF.

The chain combines TRBV20-1 with TRBJ2-2; a possible D gene is TRBD1 (5 bases). The V gene's germline CDR1 is DFQATT and CDR2 SNEGSKA (reference sequence). The CDR3 has 13 residues. The ends were cut back, 5 bases at V and 7 bases at J, with 14 bases in the middle. CDR3 in DNA: TGCAGTGCTCCGATCCAGGGCTACGGGGAGCTGTTTTTT. Translated: CSAPIQGYGELFF.

V usage is TRBV30 and J usage is TRBJ2-6; D gene ambiguous. The CDR3 contains 16 residues. Germline values: CDR1 GTSNPN, CDR2 SVGIG (reference sequence). V lost 0 bases to trimming and J lost 0 bases, with 9 bases between them. CDR3: CAWSVRLGSGANVLTF. CDR3 coding DNA: TGTGCCTGGAGTGTACGATTAGGCTCTGGGGCCAACGTCCTGACTTTC.

This clonotype came up many times. V gene TRBV12-3 or TRBV12-4 combines with J gene TRBJ1-3; the D is unclear. The CDR3 consists of 14 residues. V dropped 6 bases and J dropped 0 bases, with 9 bases sitting between them. The CDR3 reads CASSQQSSGNTIYF. CDR3 nucleotide sequence: TGTGCCAGCAGCCAGCAGTCCTCTGGAAACACCATATATTTT.

This clonotype was found many times. The V gene is TRBV10-1, the J gene TRBJ2-2; 9 bases match TRBD2. The V and J ends lost 4 bases and 0 bases, in that order; junction bases with no gene match: 9. CDR3 length: 18 amino acids. Per the germline V gene, CDR1 is WNHNN and CDR2 is SYGVQD (reference sequence). CDR3: CASSAGRGGQSNTGELFF. As DNA, the CDR3 is TGCGCCAGCAGTGCAGGGCGGGGGGGCCAATCGAACACCGGGGAGCTGTTTTTT.

This clonotype was seen at least ten times. The V gene is TRBV2, the J gene TRBJ1-5; the D gene is possibly TRBD1 (5 bases). The V end lost 4 bases, the J end lost 7 bases, and 14 bases lay between the germline ends. CDR1 SNHLY and CDR2 FYNNEI come from the germline V gene. The CDR3 is 14 residues long. CDR3 coding DNA: TGTGCCAGCAGTGGAAGTGGGGGAGGACAGCCCCAGCATTTT. This codes for CASSGSGGGQPQHF.

This clonotype came up a few times. The chain combines TRBV14 with TRBJ2-7; the D is unclear. V shed 4 bases and J shed 4 bases, with 11 bases lying between them. CDR1 is SGHDN, CDR2 FVKESK, per germline. The CDR3 is 13 residues long. The CDR3 DNA follows: TGTGCCAGCAGCCGCGGACCTTCATACGAGCAGTACTTC. It encodes CASSRGPSYEQYF.

A remark on this clonotype: A single base separates this from a much larger clone, so it may be a read error. V gene TRBV20-1 combines with J gene TRBJ1-1, with D uncertain. CDR1 DFQATT and CDR2 SNEGSKA come from the germline V gene (reference sequence). The CDR3 has 15 residues. V lost 3 bases and J lost 1, with 15 bases in between. The CDR3 loop is CSASGKSHSNTEAFF. DNA of the CDR3: TGCAGTGCTAGTGGAAAATCCCACTCGAACACTGAAGCTTTCTTT.

This clonotype has ten or more counts. The gene calls are TRBV5-1 and TRBJ2-1, with TRBD2 identical over 9 bases. Germline V gene data show CDR1 as SGHRS and CDR2 as YFSETQ. The ends lost 7 bases at V and 4 bases at J; junction bases unmatched: 9. CDR3 size: 15 residues. CDR3 loop: CASRPGLAVYNEQFF. The CDR3 nucleotides are TGCGCCAGCCGACCGGGACTAGCAGTTTACAATGAGCAGTTCTTC.

This clonotype was detected ten times or more. This chain connects TRBV5-6 to TRBJ2-7, with unresolved D. Germline lookup yields CDR1 SGHDT and CDR2 YYEEEE. The CDR3 covers 15 residues. Deletions cut 0 bases from V and 0 bases from J, with 10 bases between. The DNA of the CDR3 is TGTGCCAGCAGCTTGGAGGCGGCAAGCTCCTACGAGCAGTACTTC. This sequence encodes CASSLEAASSYEQYF.

This clonotype was observed at least ten times. This chain connects TRBV27 to TRBJ2-4; a weak D match, TRBD1 (6 bases). With 1 base removed from V and 5 bases from J, the gap between germline ends came to 21 bases. CDR3 length: 18 residues. The germline gives CDR1 MNHEY, CDR2 SMNVEV (reference sequence). CDR3 coding DNA: TGTGCCAGCAGTTTATTGGGAGAAGGCAGGGGCTATCAAAACATTCAGTACTTC. This encodes CASSLLGEGRGYQNIQYF.

This clonotype was seen ten or more times. V gene TRBV4-3 combines with J gene TRBJ2-2; TRBD2 might be the D (6 bases). In germline, CDR1 is LGHNA, CDR2 YSLEER. V gave up 0 bases and J gave up 1 base, with 12 bases separating them. The CDR3 length is 17 residues. The CDR3 spells CASSQDLPGLNTGELFF. For the CDR3, the DNA is TGCGCCAGCAGCCAAGATCTCCCGGGACTGAACACCGGGGAGCTGTTTTTT.

Many counts were recorded for this clonotype. The V and J genes are TRBV12-3 or TRBV12-4 and TRBJ2-1; TRBD2 aligns across 10 bases. There are 15 residues in the CDR3. The ends lost 1 base at V and 7 bases at J; junction bases unmatched: 4. CDR3 amino acids: CASSLGASGRNEQFF. The CDR3 coding sequence is TGTGCCAGCAGTTTAGGGGCTAGCGGGAGAAATGAGCAGTTCTTC.

The sample holds many counts of this clonotype. This chain connects TRBV19 to TRBJ2-6; possibly TRBD1 for D (5 bases). With 9 bases removed from V and 1 base from J, the gap between germline ends came to 22 bases. CDR3 length: 18 residues. The germline V gene encodes CDR1 LNHDA and CDR2 SQIVND (reference sequence). CDR3 loop: CASLQGRAAPSGANVLTF. CDR3 bases: TGTGCCAGCCTTCAGGGCAGGGCTGCCCCTTCTGGGGCCAACGTCCTGACTTTC.

Details on this clonotype: Just one base apart from a much larger clone, this may be a read error. This rearrangement joins TRBV7-9 to TRBJ1-5; D gene unclear. Trimming left V 5 bases short and J 6 bases short, with 17 bases between. The CDR3 totals 15 residues. CDR1 and CDR2 (germline): SEHNR, FQNEAQ (reference sequence). The CDR3 DNA follows: TGTGCCAGCAGCCCGGGCGGTGAAATGATTCAGCCCCAGCATTTT. Protein sequence: CASSPGGEMIQPQHF.

This clonotype was recorded at least ten times. This chain uses TRBV10-3 with TRBJ2-1; D is perhaps TRBD1 or TRBD2 (5 bases each). Between the trimmed V and J ends, which lost 8 bases and 5 bases, there was a span of 19 bases. The CDR3 extends over 15 amino acids. CDR1 and CDR2 (germline): ENHRY, SYGVKD. Here the CDR3 DNA reads TGTGCCATCCGGGACGAAGAGGGAAGTAACAATGAGCAGTTCTTC. Amino acid sequence: CAIRDEEGSNNEQFF.